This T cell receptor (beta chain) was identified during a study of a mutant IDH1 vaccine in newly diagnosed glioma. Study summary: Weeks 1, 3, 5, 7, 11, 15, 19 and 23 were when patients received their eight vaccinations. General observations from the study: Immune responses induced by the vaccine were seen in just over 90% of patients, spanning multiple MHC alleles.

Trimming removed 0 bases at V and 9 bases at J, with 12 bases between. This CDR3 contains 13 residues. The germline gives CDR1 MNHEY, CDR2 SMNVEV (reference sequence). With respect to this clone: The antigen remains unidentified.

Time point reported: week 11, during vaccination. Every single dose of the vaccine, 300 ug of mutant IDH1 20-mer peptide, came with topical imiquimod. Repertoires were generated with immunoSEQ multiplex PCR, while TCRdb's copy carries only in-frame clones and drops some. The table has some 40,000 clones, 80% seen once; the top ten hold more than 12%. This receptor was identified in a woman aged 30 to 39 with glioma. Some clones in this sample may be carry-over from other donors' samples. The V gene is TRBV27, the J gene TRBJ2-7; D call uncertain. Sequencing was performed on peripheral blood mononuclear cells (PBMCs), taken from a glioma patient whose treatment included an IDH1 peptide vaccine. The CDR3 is CASSLSARSGQYF. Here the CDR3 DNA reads TGTGCCAGCAGTTTATCGGCCAGGAGTGGGCAGTACTTC.